Following are 22 T cell receptor beta chains from one sample sequenced in a study of human T cells and chemical hapten exposure. The time point here: patch test 1, 2 weeks after DPC sensitization. The treatment here: therapeutic diphenylcyclopropenone sensitization with weekly scalp DPC. TCRdb used MiXCR to reprocess the RACE reads, holding one entry per CDR3 protein. This repertoire shows 300,000 to 450,000 distinct CDR3 sequences, approximately 5% found once; its top ten account for under 2.5%. The sample here was whole blood, taken in connection with sensitization to the hapten diphenylcyclopropenone (DPC). These receptors were collected from a woman between 50 and 59 years old with alopecia areata. Some clones in this sample may be carry-over from other donors' samples.

This clonotype was recorded at least ten times. The rearrangement joins TRBV6-2 or TRBV6-3 to TRBJ2-7; TRBD2 matches at 8 bases. The CDR3 loop spans 14 amino acids. CDR1 is MNHEY and CDR2 is SVGEGT in the germline V gene. Trimming at V came to 4 bases and at J to 2 bases, leaving 4 bases not matched to a gene. In nucleotides, the CDR3 is TGTGCCAGCAGTTTGGGACTAGGGACCTACGAGCAGTACTTC. It yields the protein CASSLGLGTYEQYF.

The V and J genes are TRBV3-1 and TRBJ2-7, with unresolved D. The CDR3 loop spans 14 amino acids. Trimming removed 3 bases from V and 2 bases from J, with 11 bases in between. From germline, CDR1 is LGHDT and CDR2 YNNKEL (reference sequence). CDR3 DNA: TGTGCCAGCAGCCATCGCGTAGCCCCCTACGAGCAGTACTTC. Protein: CASSHRVAPYEQYF.

CDR3 nucleotides: TGTGCCAGCAGCCAAGATATCTGGGGCTATGGCTACACCTTC. This translates into CASSQDIWGYGYTF. The chain links TRBV3-1 to TRBJ1-2; D is ambiguous. The V end was cut by 0 bases, the J end by 4 bases, with 9 bases between. From germline, CDR1 is LGHDT and CDR2 YNNKEL (reference sequence). The CDR3 runs to 14 residues.

This clonotype was detected a few times. This chain joins TRBV20-1 and TRBJ2-7, with TRBD2 as a possible D gene (5 bases). Trimming left V 5 bases short and J 3 bases short, with 11 bases between. The germline V gene encodes CDR1 DFQATT and CDR2 SNEGSKA (reference sequence). The CDR3 consists of 12 residues. Written as DNA, the CDR3 is TGCAGTGCTCCGGGGTCCGACTACGAGCAGTACTTC. It specifies CSAPGSDYEQYF.

The chain links TRBV3-1 to TRBJ2-5; 8 bases match TRBD2. CDR1 is LGHDT, CDR2 YNNKEL, per germline (reference sequence). This CDR3 contains 15 residues. Losses at the gene ends were 1 base for V and 5 bases for J; bases not matched to a gene: 6. The CDR3 is CASSQAGGPDETQYF. CDR3 in DNA: TGTGCCAGCAGCCAAGCGGGGGGGCCGGATGAGACCCAGTACTTC.

This clonotype came up many times. The chain couples TRBV6-2 or TRBV6-3 to TRBJ2-3, with 8 bases identical to TRBD2. The germline CDR1 and CDR2 sequences are MNHEY and SVGEGT. The CDR3 length is 15 residues. V trimming: 7 bases; J trimming: 6 bases; junction bases outside the gene matches: 12. The CDR3 DNA sequence: TGTGCCAGCAAGGGTAGCGGGATCAACGCGGATACGCAGTATTTT. Protein: CASKGSGINADTQYF.

This clonotype was detected many times. The chain recombines TRBV12-3 or TRBV12-4 with TRBJ1-4; 7 bases line up with TRBD1. With V trimmed by 9 bases and J by 8 bases, 9 bases remained unmatched. This CDR3 is 13 amino acids long. The CDR3 DNA is TGTGCCAGTGCCGACAGGGAACGAGAAAAACTGTTTTTT. Encoded protein: CASADREREKLFF.

Of note for this clonotype: A far larger clone is only one base removed, so a read error is likely. V usage is TRBV6-2 or TRBV6-3 and J usage is TRBJ2-3, with a tentative D call TRBD2 (6 bases). Germline-derived CDR1 and CDR2 are MNHEY and SVGEGT. The CDR3 totals 14 residues. Trimming took off 2 bases at V and 0 bases at J, with 6 bases between the two ends. CDR3 DNA: TGTGCCAGCAGTTACCGGGGGAGCACAGATACGCAGTATTTT. This sequence encodes CASSYRGSTDTQYF.

As concerns this clonotype: A clone one base away is much larger, so this may be a read error. This chain connects TRBV3-1 to TRBJ1-5; no clear D. The CDR3 has 12 amino acids. V was cut by 1 base and J by 10 bases, with 8 bases left in between. Germline V gene data show CDR1 as LGHDT and CDR2 as YNNKEL (reference sequence). The CDR3 nucleotides are TGTGCCAGCAGCCAAGTAGATGGTCCCCAGCATTTT. Protein: CASSQVDGPQHF.

At least ten counts were recorded for this clonotype. J is TRBJ2-3 and V is TRBV5-1, with TRBD2 matching over 9 bases. V shed 0 bases, J shed 1 base, and the junction held 6 bases outside the gene matches. CDR3 length: 17 amino acids. Germline values: CDR1 SGHRS, CDR2 YFSETQ. CDR3 nucleotide sequence: TGCGCCAGCAGCTTGGTCCCATTAGCGGGAGGCACAGATACGCAGTATTTT. As protein: CASSLVPLAGGTDTQYF.

The genes are TRBV5-1 and TRBJ2-5, with no clear D. The germline CDR1 and CDR2 sequences are SGHRS and YFSETQ. This CDR3 is 15 amino acids long. Trimming removed 0 bases from V and 2 bases from J, with 11 bases in between. The CDR3 reads CASSLAFGKQETQYF. The CDR3 DNA follows: TGCGCCAGCAGCTTGGCCTTCGGCAAACAAGAGACCCAGTACTTC. Full variable domain (missing parts from reference TRBV5-1 and TRBJ2-5): KAGVTQTPRYLIKTRGQQVTLSCSPISGHRSVSWYQQTPGQGLQFLFEYFSETQRNKGNFPGRFSGRQFSNSRSEMNVSTLELGDSALYLCASSLAFGKQETQYFGPGTRLLVL.

This clonotype was seen many times. The chain is built from TRBV4-1 and TRBJ1-2, with 8 bases aligning to TRBD1. CDR3 size: 14 residues. Germline lookup yields CDR1 MGHRA and CDR2 YSYEKL. Trimming at V came to 3 bases and at J to 7 bases, leaving 7 bases not matched to a gene. This CDR3 is CASSQDREFGGYTF. The CDR3 bases are TGCGCCAGCAGCCAGGACAGGGAATTCGGTGGCTACACCTTC.

The rearrangement uses TRBV19 and TRBJ1-1; D is unclear. CDR3 size: 11 residues. V was pared by 3 bases and J by 4 bases, with 3 bases between. Germline V CDR1 and CDR2: LNHDA, SQIVND (reference sequence). The CDR3 DNA reads TGTGCCAGTAGTATGGTCACTGAAGCTTTCTTT. Residues: CASSMVTEAFF.

This clonotype was seen at least ten times. CDR3 amino acids: CSLPLGDTQYF. The DNA of the CDR3 is TGCAGCCTACCCCTTGGGGATACGCAGTATTTT. The V call is TRBV29-1, the J call TRBJ2-3; no reliable D call. In germline, CDR1 is SQVTM, CDR2 ANQGSEA. CDR3 length: 11 residues. V was cut by 8 bases and J by 6 bases, with 12 bases left in between.

This clonotype was counted ten times or more. The chain is built from TRBV12-3 or TRBV12-4 and TRBJ1-2, with 11 bases aligning to TRBD1. The junction had 3 bases not matched to a gene; V was cut back by 6 bases and J by 0 bases. CDR3 size: 15 residues. DNA for the CDR3: TGTGCCAGCAGCGGGACAGGGGGGTCTAACTATGGCTACACCTTC. Translating it yields CASSGTGGSNYGYTF.

This chain connects TRBV12-3 or TRBV12-4 to TRBJ2-1, with 9 bases matching TRBD2. The CDR3 runs 15 residues. The trim removed 1 base at V and 8 bases at J, leaving 6 bases unmatched. CDR3 sequence: CASSLGLAGIDEQFF. The DNA of the CDR3 is TGTGCCAGCAGTTTAGGTCTAGCGGGAATCGATGAGCAGTTCTTC.

This clonotype came up many times. This chain links TRBV7-2 with TRBJ2-3; no firm D call. CDR3 length: 15 residues. Per germline, CDR1 SGHTA and CDR2 FQGNSA. Trimming cost V 4 bases and J 1 base, with 12 bases left between them. The chain's CDR3 is CASSWVLGGTDTQYF. DNA for the CDR3: TGTGCCAGCAGCTGGGTATTAGGCGGCACAGATACGCAGTATTTT.

This clonotype was detected ten times or more. CDR3 amino acids: CASVPTGHDNEQFF. CDR3 bases: TGTGCTAGTGTACCGACAGGCCACGACAATGAGCAGTTCTTC. The chain links TRBV12-5 to TRBJ2-1; TRBD1 might be the D (6 bases). This CDR3 has 14 residues. Deletions cut 7 bases from V and 5 bases from J, with 15 bases between. Germline CDR1 reads LGHNT; CDR2 reads FRNRAP.

This clonotype was detected ten times or more. This chain uses TRBV10-2 with TRBJ2-7; perhaps D is TRBD1 or TRBD2 (5 bases each). Germline V gene data show CDR1 as WSHSY and CDR2 as SAAADI. The germline V and J ends were trimmed by 6 bases and 3 bases, with 18 bases remaining between them. The CDR3 consists of 15 residues. The DNA of the CDR3 is TGCGCCAGCAGGGACGGGGAAGCAGGGCGCTACGAGCAGTACTTC. This gives the protein CASRDGEAGRYEQYF.

This clonotype was counted between two and nine times. A read error may be the cause here, since a much bigger clone is one base away. The genes are TRBV20-1 and TRBJ2-5, with TRBD2 matching over 11 bases. The CDR3 has 11 amino acids. CDR1 DFQATT and CDR2 SNEGSKA come from the germline V gene (reference sequence). The CDR3 reads CSATSGETLYF. CDR3 DNA: TGCAGTGCGACTAGCGGGGAGACCCTGTACTTC.

This clonotype was counted ten times or more. This rearrangement joins TRBV12-3 or TRBV12-4 to TRBJ1-1, with 7 bases lining up with TRBD1. The CDR3 is made up of 13 amino acids. V was clipped by 6 bases and J by 7 bases; unmatched bases: 8. The CDR3 loop is CASRVTGRGEAFF. The CDR3, as DNA: TGTGCCAGCAGGGTGACAGGGAGGGGTGAAGCTTTCTTT.

This clonotype was seen ten or more times. V and J are TRBV29-1 and TRBJ1-1; D is perhaps TRBD1 (5 bases). The CDR3 extends over 12 amino acids. Per germline, CDR1 SQVTM and CDR2 ANQGSEA. The ends were cut back, 1 base at V and 8 bases at J, with 11 bases in the middle. CDR3 coding DNA: TGCAGCGTTGAAGGGGACCTCCTAGAAGCTTTCTTT. As protein: CSVEGDLLEAFF.